Below are 23 T cell receptor beta chains sequenced from a single sample in a study of cytomegalovirus exposure and HLA in healthy donors. Primers included in the PCR were 60 Vbeta and 13 Jbeta primers. The table came from immunoSEQ multiplex PCR; TCRdb's copy has only in-frame clones and leaves some out. The sample lists around 120,000 clones; roughly four fifths were seen once. What was sequenced was PBMCs. The receptors stem from a woman aged 40-49 years in good health and CMV-seronegative.

This clone has only a few counts. The CDR3 DNA reads as TGTGCCAGCAGCTTAGAGACAGGGGATACGCAGTATTTT. It translates to CASSLETGDTQYF. The chain recombines TRBV7-2 with TRBJ2-3, with 7 bases lining up with TRBD1. The length of the CDR3 is 13 residues. V was pared by 1 base and J by 6 bases, with 1 base of the junction left unmatched. In germline, CDR1 is SGHTA, CDR2 FQGNSA.

The J gene is TRBJ1-1, the V gene TRBV5-1; the D gene is possibly TRBD1 (6 bases). The germline V gene encodes CDR1 SGHRS and CDR2 YFSETQ. The germline V and J ends were trimmed by 0 bases and 0 bases, with 9 bases remaining between them. This CDR3 comprises 15 residues. The CDR3 here is CASSLGDTLNTEAFF. The DNA for the CDR3 is TGCGCCAGCAGCTTGGGGGACACCCTGAACACTGAAGCTTTCTTT.

The chain combines TRBV10-3 with TRBJ1-6; D uncertain. The CDR3 is made up of 13 amino acids. Germline V CDR1 and CDR2: ENHRY, SYGVKD. V was trimmed by 6 bases and J by 11 bases, leaving 14 bases between them. CDR3 sequence (DNA): TGTGCCATCAGATCTAGCCTGGAACCACCCCTCCACTTT. Translation gives CAIRSSLEPPLHF.

The chain carries TRBV11-2 and TRBJ2-7; 11 bases agree with TRBD1. CDR1 is SGHAT and CDR2 is FQNNGV in the germline V gene. The CDR3 loop spans 14 amino acids. V lost 8 bases to trimming and J lost 4 bases; unmatched junction nucleotides: 7. CDR3 in amino acids: CASGTGQGAYEQYF. Here the CDR3 DNA reads TGTGCCAGCGGTACCGGACAGGGGGCTTACGAGCAGTACTTC.

This clone was detected only a few times. The CDR3 loop is CASSQRTSGETQYF. Written as DNA, the CDR3 is TGCGCCAGCAGCCAAAGGACGTCGGGGGAGACCCAGTACTTC. The J gene is TRBJ2-5, the V gene TRBV4-1; D may be TRBD2 (5 bases). The CDR3 extends over 14 amino acids. Germline V gene sequence: CDR1 MGHRA, CDR2 YSYEKL. V gave up 2 bases and J gave up 5 bases, with 12 bases separating them.

The chain combines TRBV7-2 with TRBJ1-2, with TRBD1 matching 8 bases. The CDR3 extends over 15 amino acids. Trimming at V came to 4 bases and at J to 5 bases, leaving 9 bases not matched to a gene. In germline, CDR1 is SGHTA, CDR2 FQGNSA. The CDR3, as DNA: TGTGCCAGCAGCTCTCGAAGACAGGGGCCATATGGCTACACCTTC. Protein: CASSSRRQGPYGYTF.

The chain's CDR3 is CASSPGGTYGYTF. CDR3 DNA: TGTGCCAGCTCACCAGGCGGAACCTATGGCTACACCTTC. The gene calls are TRBV18 and TRBJ1-2; unclear D gene. Trimming pared 2 bases from V and 4 bases from J, leaving 8 bases between. From germline, CDR1 is KGHSH and CDR2 LQKENI. The CDR3 is 13 amino acids.

V and J are TRBV5-6 and TRBJ2-7; 11 bases align to TRBD1. Looked up from germline, CDR1 is SGHDT and CDR2 is YYEEEE. The CDR3 sequence is 17 residues long. With V trimmed by 6 bases and J by 4 bases, 15 bases remained unmatched. CDR3: CASILQLTGTGGYEQYF. The CDR3 DNA follows: TGTGCCAGCATATTACAGTTAACCGGGACAGGGGGTTACGAGCAGTACTTC.

The chain employs TRBV19 and TRBJ1-2; 11 nucleotides line up with TRBD1. The CDR3 is 16 amino acids. Trimming took 7 bases from V and 4 from J; bases not matched to a gene: 11. In germline, CDR1 is LNHDA, CDR2 SQIVND (reference sequence). CDR3 loop: CASTPWDRGSFYGYTF. The CDR3 DNA follows: TGTGCCAGTACCCCCTGGGACAGGGGGTCCTTCTATGGCTACACCTTC.

The rearrangement joins TRBV11-3 to TRBJ2-1, with D perhaps TRBD2 (6 bases). Germline CDR1 SGHNT, CDR2 YENEEA. This CDR3 region has 15 residues. V was shortened by 3 bases and J by 6 bases, with 15 bases between the two germline ends. The CDR3 DNA reads as TGTGCCAGCAGCTTCGGGACTCCGGGCACCAATGAGCAGTTCTTC. This encodes CASSFGTPGTNEQFF.

A word on this clone: The sample holds other DNA sequences that translate to the same CDR3. V and J are TRBV5-1 and TRBJ2-1, with TRBD2 identical over 7 bases. V was pared by 4 bases and J by 4 bases, with 5 bases of the junction left unmatched. The length of the CDR3 is 14 residues. Germline loops: CDR1 SGHRS, CDR2 YFSETQ. The CDR3: CASSPGGGYNEQFF. CDR3 in DNA: TGCGCCAGCAGCCCTGGGGGGGGATACAATGAGCAGTTCTTC. The full variable domain, completed using reference TRBV5-1 and TRBJ2-1, is KAGVTQTPRYLIKTRGQQVTLSCSPISGHRSVSWYQQTPGQGLQFLFEYFSETQRNKGNFPGRFSGRQFSNSRSEMNVSTLELGDSALYLCASSPGGGYNEQFFGPGTRLTVL.

The chain recombines TRBV7-2 with TRBJ2-6; D is unresolved. In germline, CDR1 is SGHTA, CDR2 FQGNSA. CDR3 size: 15 residues. V lost 5 bases and J 0 bases, leaving 8 bases between the germline ends. The CDR3 nucleotides read TGTGCCAGCAGCGTAAGCCTCTCTGGGGCCAACGTCCTGACTTTC. Translation: CASSVSLSGANVLTF.

This chain joins TRBV10-3 and TRBJ2-3, with a weak D call TRBD1 (5 bases). The CDR3 has 15 amino acids. The V end lost 3 bases, the J end lost 0 bases, and 10 bases lay between the germline ends. Germline CDR1 is ENHRY and CDR2 is SYGVKD. CDR3: CAISDDSTSTDTQYF. DNA for the CDR3: TGTGCCATCAGTGATGACAGCACTAGCACAGATACGCAGTATTTT.

The chain joins TRBV28 to TRBJ1-2; TRBD1 agrees at 7 bases. J gave up 5 bases and V 6 bases, and 9 bases lay outside the gene matches. Germline V gene lookup returns CDR1 MDHEN and CDR2 SYDVKM. The CDR3 extends over 14 amino acids. CDR3 residues: CASRFEGAGYGYTF. The CDR3 nucleotides read TGTGCCAGCAGATTCGAGGGGGCAGGGTATGGCTACACCTTC.

J is TRBJ1-4 and V is TRBV6-5; 7 bases fit TRBD1. CDR1 and CDR2 from the germline V gene are MNHEY and SVGAGI. With V trimmed by 4 bases and J by 3 bases, 8 bases remained unmatched. The length of the CDR3 is 16 residues. The CDR3, as DNA: TGTGCCAGCAGTTCCCATATGGGGACAGCTAATGAAAAACTGTTTTTT. Its translation is CASSSHMGTANEKLFF.

The V gene is TRBV5-1, the J gene TRBJ2-3; weak D call: TRBD1 (6 bases). Per germline, CDR1 SGHRS and CDR2 YFSETQ. Trimming pared 2 bases from V and 5 bases from J, leaving 9 bases between. The CDR3 runs to 13 residues. CDR3 protein: CASSFWGRDTQYF. The CDR3 nucleotides are TGCGCCAGCAGCTTCTGGGGGCGAGATACGCAGTATTTT.

This chain links TRBV7-8 with TRBJ2-1; 7 nucleotides align to TRBD2. The CDR3 runs 14 residues. Per the germline V gene, CDR1 is SGHVS and CDR2 is FQNEAQ. Unmatched junction bases numbered 8, after V lost 5 bases and J lost 7 bases. This chain's CDR3 is CASSPGLSLNEQFF. The CDR3 nucleotides are TGTGCCAGCAGCCCGGGACTATCATTGAATGAGCAGTTCTTC.

CDR3 DNA sequence: TGTGCCAGCAGTGAAACAGGGGGCGGAGGTGAAAAACTGTTTTTT. Translated: CASSETGGGGEKLFF. This chain connects TRBV2 to TRBJ1-4, with 9 nucleotides matching TRBD1. In germline, CDR1 is SNHLY, CDR2 FYNNEI. This CDR3 is 15 amino acids long. The J segment lost 7 bases and the V segment lost 2 bases, leaving 5 bases of the junction unmatched.

The rearrangement links TRBV7-9 to TRBJ2-2, with a tentative D call TRBD2 (6 bases). Germline V gene data show CDR1 as SEHNR and CDR2 as FQNEAQ (reference sequence). V lost 4 bases, J lost 4 bases, and 16 bases lay in between. The CDR3 consists of 16 residues. The CDR3 region is CASSSHWGETTGELFF. The CDR3 coding sequence is TGTGCCAGCAGCTCCCACTGGGGGGAGACCACCGGGGAGCTGTTTTTT.

This clone turned up a few times. V is TRBV7-8 and J is TRBJ2-4, with TRBD1 identical over 8 bases. CDR1 SGHVS and CDR2 FQNEAQ come from the germline V gene. Trimming cost V 5 bases and J 6 bases; bases outside gene matches: 9. The CDR3 is 15 residues long. The CDR3 nucleotides read TGTGCCAGCAGCCCCAGACAGGGGCCGGTAAACATTCAGTACTTC. Its translation: CASSPRQGPVNIQYF.

This clone has just one count. CDR3 in amino acids: CASGTGSSYNEQFF. The CDR3 nucleotides read TGCGCCAGCGGGACAGGGAGCTCCTACAATGAGCAGTTCTTC. The V and J genes are TRBV5-1 and TRBJ2-1; 9 bases are a match to TRBD1. The trim removed 7 bases at V and 0 bases at J, leaving 2 bases unmatched. Per germline, CDR1 SGHRS and CDR2 YFSETQ. The CDR3 runs 14 residues. Full variable domain (remainder filled in from reference TRBV5-1 and TRBJ2-1): KAGVTQTPRYLIKTRGQQVTLSCSPISGHRSVSWYQQTPGQGLQFLFEYFSETQRNKGNFPGRFSGRQFSNSRSEMNVSTLELGDSALYLCASGTGSSYNEQFFGPGTRLTVL.

This chain links TRBV28 with TRBJ2-7; 9 nucleotides match TRBD1. Germline CDR1 reads MDHEN; CDR2 reads SYDVKM. The CDR3 spans 13 residues. The V and J ends lost 5 bases and 6 bases, in that order; junction bases with no gene match: 5. The CDR3 loop is CASSRWTGVEQYF. The CDR3 nucleotides are TGTGCCAGCAGTCGTTGGACAGGGGTCGAGCAGTACTTC.

This chain joins TRBV11-2 and TRBJ1-3; D is unclear. The CDR3 is 15 amino acids. The V gene lost 5 bases and the J gene lost 4 bases, with 15 bases spanning the gap. CDR1 SGHAT and CDR2 FQNNGV come from the germline V gene. Here the CDR3 reads CASSVFPGEGNTIYF. The DNA of the CDR3 is TGTGCCAGCAGCGTATTCCCGGGAGAAGGAAACACCATATATTTT.